This T cell receptor beta chain is drawn from a study of radiotherapy plus CTLA-4 blockade in lung cancer. Findings and caveats of the study: Blood TCR clones of tumor origin expanded after radiotherapy plus ipilimumab. According to reports, early shifts in blood T cell clones, alongside interferon-beta, forecast response most accurately.

After removal of 2 bases from V and 3 bases from J, the junction contained 9 bases not matched to a gene. The CDR3 extends over 16 amino acids. Germline V gives CDR1 GTSNPN, CDR2 SVGIG (reference sequence). In regard to this clone: Antigen unknown.

Focal radiation with ipilimumab CTLA-4 blockade was given to patients with chemo-refractory metastatic non-small-cell lung cancer. Here immunoSEQ multiplex PCR was the method, and the copy in TCRdb shows in-frame clones only, minus some. Counted here are 40,000 to 50,000 clones, approximately 70% occurring once; the ten biggest clones make up 9.8%. The chain carries TRBV30 and TRBJ1-5, with TRBD1 matching 8 bases. The receptor's source is a human donor with non-small cell lung cancer who had stable disease on radiotherapy plus ipilimumab. This specimen was peripheral blood, taken from a patient treated with radiotherapy plus ipilimumab. The CDR3 DNA is TGTGCCTGGAGTTCCACCGACAGGGGTTTCAATCAGCCCCAGCATTTT. It specifies CAWSSTDRGFNQPQHF. Using reference TRBV30 and TRBJ1-5 for the parts outside the CDR3, the full variable domain is SQTIHQWPATLVQPVGSPLSLECTVEGTSNPNLYWYRQAAGRGLQLLFYSVGIGQISSEVPQNLSASRPQDRQFILSSKKLLLSDSGFYLCAWSSTDRGFNQPQHFGDGTRLSIL.